This T cell receptor beta chain was sequenced for a study of blood T cell repertoires in COVID-19. Study information: COVID-19 samples, acute and convalescent, were from the United States, Italy and Spain. The analysed material was cDNA or gDNA that came from T cells, B-cell-depleted T cells, or PBMCs.

Per the study methods: The assay estimated nucleated cells by amplifying reference gene primers. Sequencing was performed with immunoSEQ multiplex PCR; in TCRdb, only in-frame clones are kept and a portion is missing. The V and J calls and clone size were taken over from that table, and D and trimming were inferred from the DNA. The data contain roughly 230,000 clones, approximately 91% of them singletons. Germline trimming cut 2 bases from V and 12 bases from J; bases unmatched to any gene: 9. This CDR3 contains 14 residues. The germline gives CDR1 SSHAT, CDR2 FNYEAQ (reference sequence). The chain couples TRBV7-7 to TRBJ2-5, with 10 bases aligning to TRBD2. Material: peripheral blood. This TCR was recovered from a human donor in a cohort sampled during active COVID-19. The chain's CDR3 is CASSLTPSGGLKYF. In nucleotides, the CDR3 is TGTGCCAGCAGCTTAACGCCTAGCGGGGGCCTCAAGTACTTC.